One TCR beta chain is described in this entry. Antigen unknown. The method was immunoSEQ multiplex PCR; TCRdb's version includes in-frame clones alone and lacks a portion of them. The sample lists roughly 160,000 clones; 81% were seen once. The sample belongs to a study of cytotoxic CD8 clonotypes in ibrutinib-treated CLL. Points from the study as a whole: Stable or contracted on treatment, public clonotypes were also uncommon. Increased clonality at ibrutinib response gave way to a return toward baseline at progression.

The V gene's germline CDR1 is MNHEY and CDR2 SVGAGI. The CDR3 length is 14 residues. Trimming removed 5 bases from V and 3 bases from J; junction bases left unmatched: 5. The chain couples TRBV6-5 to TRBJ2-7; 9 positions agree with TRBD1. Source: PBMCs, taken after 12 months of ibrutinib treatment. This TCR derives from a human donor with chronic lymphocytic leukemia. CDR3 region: CASSSWDRVYEQYF. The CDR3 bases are TGTGCCAGCAGTAGCTGGGACAGGGTCTACGAGCAGTACTTC.